Each of the 27 T cell receptor beta chains below was sequenced from the same sample in a study of blood T cell repertoires in COVID-19. Assay: immunoSEQ multiplex PCR; the TCRdb copy retains only in-frame clones and omits some. Altogether fewer than 250,000 clones are present, about 86% being singletons, with the ten largest covering roughly 3.8%. What was sequenced was PBMCs or T cells enriched from blood (not recorded which). Source of these receptors: a woman aged 40-49 years with acute COVID-19.

The chain carries TRBV6-5 and TRBJ2-2; D is unclear. The CDR3 runs to 14 residues. The germline V gene has CDR1 MNHEY and CDR2 SVGAGI. V shed 7 bases and J shed 5 bases, with 14 bases lying between them. The CDR3 nucleotides are TGTGCCAGCAACATCCGGCCGGAGACCGGGGAGCTGTTTTTT. Protein: CASNIRPETGELFF.

The gene calls are TRBV30 and TRBJ2-6; D is uncertain. Trimming shortened V by 2 bases and J by 2 bases, and 10 bases separated the two germline ends. CDR3 size: 15 residues. Germline lookup yields CDR1 GTSNPN and CDR2 SVGIG (reference sequence). In DNA, the CDR3 is TGTGCCTGGAGTATACGAAGCGCTGGGGCCAACGTCCTGACTTTC. Protein sequence: CAWSIRSAGANVLTF.

J is TRBJ2-1 and V is TRBV4-3, with 9 bases identical to TRBD2. Germline V CDR1 and CDR2: LGHNA, YSLEER. The CDR3 contains 18 residues. The trim removed 5 bases at V and 8 bases at J, leaving 19 bases unmatched. The CDR3 here is CASSLRPWREGGNHEQFF. DNA for the CDR3: TGCGCCAGCAGCTTGCGACCATGGCGGGAGGGCGGTAACCATGAGCAGTTCTTC.

V usage is TRBV29-1 and J usage is TRBJ2-2, with 14 bases aligning to TRBD2. V was pared by 5 bases and J by 6 bases, with 14 bases of the junction left unmatched. Germline CDR1 is SQVTM and CDR2 is ANQGSEA. The CDR3 has 18 residues. In nucleotides, the CDR3 is TGCAGCGTTAAGGGACTAGCGGGAGCCGCGCCTTCTTCCGGGGAGCTGTTTTTT. It encodes CSVKGLAGAAPSSGELFF.

With regard to this clone: Germline is not matched at one junction end, which may reflect a read error. V is TRBV7-9 and J is TRBJ2-3, with TRBD2 matching over 10 bases. Germline V CDR1 and CDR2: SEHNR, FQNEAQ (reference sequence). The CDR3 consists of 14 residues. DNA for the CDR3: TGTGCCAGCAGCCTAGCGGGAGTGGCAGATACGCAGTATTTT. Protein: CASSLAGVADTQYF.

V and J are TRBV29-1 and TRBJ2-1; TRBD2 agrees at 8 bases. CDR3 size: 15 residues. CDR1 and CDR2 (germline): SQVTM, ANQGSEA. V lost 3 bases, J lost 2 bases, and 6 bases stayed unmatched. Here the CDR3 DNA reads TGCAGCGTTGACGGCGCGGGAGGCGCCTACAATGAGCAGTTCTTC. It specifies CSVDGAGGAYNEQFF.

DNA for the CDR3: TGTGCCAGCAGCGTACGCGGGGAGGCAGATACGCAGTATTTT. It codes for CASSVRGEADTQYF. This chain joins TRBV9 and TRBJ2-3, with a tentative D call TRBD2 (6 bases). Germline V lookup: CDR1 SGDLS, CDR2 YYNGEE. V was cut by 1 base and J by 4 bases, with 10 bases left in between. This CDR3 has 14 amino acids.

This clone occurred once. The rearrangement links TRBV29-1 to TRBJ1-1; D call uncertain. The CDR3 runs 11 residues. Trimming stripped 7 bases from V and 5 bases from J, with 11 bases between. Germline loops: CDR1 SQVTM, CDR2 ANQGSEA. The CDR3 protein is CSGIRDTEAFF. The CDR3 DNA follows: TGCAGCGGCATAAGAGATACTGAAGCTTTCTTT.

This clone was seen a few times. This sequence joins TRBV19 and TRBJ2-1; TRBD2 matches at 9 bases. This CDR3 comprises 14 residues. Germline V gene sequence: CDR1 LNHDA, CDR2 SQIVND (reference sequence). Trimming took 7 bases from V and 3 from J; bases not matched to a gene: 4. CDR3 protein: CASTGREGYNEQFF. For the CDR3, the DNA is TGTGCCAGTACGGGGCGGGAGGGCTACAATGAGCAGTTCTTC. Full variable domain (rest looked up from reference TRBV19 and TRBJ2-1): DGGITQSPKYLFRKEGQNVTLSCEQNLNHDAMYWYRQDPGQGLRLIYYSQIVNDFQKGDIAEGYSVSREKKESFPLTVTSAQKNPTAFYLCASTGREGYNEQFFGPGTRLTVL.

The rearrangement joins TRBV28 to TRBJ2-7; weak D call: TRBD1 (6 bases). Between the trimmed V and J ends, which lost 7 bases and 3 bases, there was a span of 16 bases. This CDR3 region has 14 residues. Germline V gives CDR1 MDHEN, CDR2 SYDVKM. DNA for the CDR3: TGTGCCAGCACCCCCGGGACACGACGCTACGAGCAGTACTTC. It codes for CASTPGTRRYEQYF.

The CDR3 here is CASSKNWWGPAYEQYF. In DNA, the CDR3 is TGTGCCAGCAGCAAAAATTGGTGGGGGCCCGCCTACGAGCAGTACTTC. The chain joins TRBV21-1 to TRBJ2-7; TRBD1 reflects the table's D call only, with no check against the DNA. TRBV21-1 is a known pseudogene. This CDR3 region has 16 residues.

V usage is TRBV5-1 and J usage is TRBJ2-7; TRBD1 agrees at 10 bases. The CDR3 totals 15 residues. Germline V gene sequence: CDR1 SGHRS, CDR2 YFSETQ. The trim removed 4 bases at V and 4 bases at J, leaving 8 bases unmatched. This chain's CDR3 is CASSGGTGEEYEQYF. The CDR3 coding sequence is TGCGCCAGCAGCGGCGGGACAGGGGAAGAGTACGAGCAGTACTTC.

The CDR3 DNA follows: TGTGCCAGCAGTGAAACTAGCGGGAGGGTCTACGAGCAGTACTTC. Its translation is CASSETSGRVYEQYF. This chain links TRBV6-1 with TRBJ2-7, with 13 bases matching TRBD2. CDR3 length: 15 amino acids. With 2 bases clipped from V and 3 bases from J, the junction kept 1 base outside the gene matches. Germline V gene sequence: CDR1 MNHNS, CDR2 SASEGT.

The chain carries TRBV4-2 and TRBJ2-3; no firm D call. Germline loops: CDR1 LGHNA, CDR2 YNFKEQ. CDR3 length equals 14 residues. V lost 4 bases and J 0 bases, leaving 8 bases between the germline ends. CDR3 nucleotide sequence: TGTGCCAGCAGCCGCGATGGTAGCACAGATACGCAGTATTTT. This gives the protein CASSRDGSTDTQYF.

This rearrangement joins TRBV14 to TRBJ2-7; maybe TRBD1 (6 bases). The V and J ends lost 4 bases and 7 bases respectively, with 17 bases between them. The CDR3 runs 14 residues. The germline CDR1 and CDR2 sequences are SGHDN and FVKESK. CDR3 loop: CASSPGTLLGEQYF. The CDR3, as DNA: TGTGCCAGCAGCCCGGGGACACTCCTAGGGGAGCAGTACTTC.

V usage is TRBV30 and J usage is TRBJ2-1; TRBD2 aligns across 8 bases. The ends lost 3 bases at V and 9 bases at J; junction bases unmatched: 13. Germline V CDR1 and CDR2: GTSNPN, SVGIG (reference sequence). The CDR3 length is 15 residues. This CDR3 reads CAWSPGLATTGEQFF. The CDR3 DNA sequence: TGTGCCTGGAGCCCCGGACTAGCAACCACGGGTGAGCAGTTCTTC.

The chain combines TRBV5-5 with TRBJ1-1, with unresolved D. The CDR3 consists of 11 residues. V lost 4 bases to trimming and J lost 1 base, with 2 bases between them. Germline loops: CDR1 SGHKS, CDR2 YYEKEE (reference sequence). The CDR3 reads CASSQNTEAFF. The CDR3 bases are TGTGCCAGCAGCCAGAACACTGAAGCTTTCTTT.

The chain uses TRBV24-1 and TRBJ2-2; D might be TRBD2 (5 bases). Looked up from germline, CDR1 is KGHDR and CDR2 is SFDVKD. V shed 4 bases and J shed 6 bases, with 14 bases lying between them. This CDR3 is built from 15 residues. CDR3 sequence reads: CATSEAGGGAGELFF. The CDR3 DNA reads TGTGCCACCAGTGAAGCCGGAGGAGGAGCCGGGGAGCTGTTTTTT.

The rearrangement joins TRBV28 to TRBJ1-1, with 10 bases lining up with TRBD1. V shed 6 bases and J 3 bases; nucleotides not matched to a gene: 7. Germline CDR1 is MDHEN and CDR2 is SYDVKM. This CDR3 contains 15 residues. CDR3 bases: TGTGCCAGCAGCTCACAGGGACAGGGGCACACTGAAGCTTTCTTT. It is translated as CASSSQGQGHTEAFF.

The gene calls are TRBV10-2 and TRBJ2-2; 13 nucleotides align to TRBD2. CDR3 size: 19 residues. The V gene's germline CDR1 is WSHSY and CDR2 SAAADI. V was clipped by 6 bases and J by 4 bases; unmatched bases: 14. CDR3 sequence reads: CASRLGLAGDWDSTGELFF. The DNA for the CDR3 is TGCGCCAGCAGACTAGGACTAGCGGGAGACTGGGATAGCACCGGGGAGCTGTTTTTT.

This chain uses TRBV4-1 with TRBJ2-7; no firm D call. Germline V lookup: CDR1 MGHRA, CDR2 YSYEKL. V was trimmed by 0 bases and J by 0 bases, leaving 9 bases between them. This CDR3 comprises 15 residues. The CDR3 DNA reads as TGCGCCAGCAGCCAAGAAGCTCGAGGCTCCTACGAGCAGTACTTC. As protein: CASSQEARGSYEQYF.

The chain has TRBV7-6 and TRBJ1-5; a possible D gene is TRBD1 (6 bases). CDR3 length: 15 residues. Germline loops: CDR1 SGHVS, CDR2 FNYEAQ. Trimming removed 5 bases at V and 0 bases at J, with 11 bases between. The CDR3 DNA reads as TGTGCCAGCAGCAGTCAGGACAGTAGCAATCAGCCCCAGCATTTT. This encodes CASSSQDSSNQPQHF.

The V call is TRBV12-3 or TRBV12-4, the J call TRBJ1-5, with D maybe TRBD1 (5 bases). The V gene lost 4 bases and the J gene lost 9 bases, with 10 bases spanning the gap. This CDR3 has 12 residues. The CDR3 DNA follows: TGTGCCAGCAGTTCAGGGCTCGGGCCCCAGCATTTT. The encoded protein is CASSSGLGPQHF.

J is TRBJ2-5 and V is TRBV27; TRBD2 aligns across 8 bases. The CDR3 runs 12 residues. Germline trimming cut 5 bases from V and 9 bases from J; bases unmatched to any gene: 5. Germline CDR1 is MNHEY and CDR2 is SMNVEV (reference sequence). CDR3 loop: CASSLRGGAQYF. In DNA, the CDR3 is TGTGCCAGCAGTCTCCGGGGGGGGGCCCAGTACTTC.

The CDR3 DNA reads as TGTGCCAGCAGCGTAGGCAGGGGGAGACAGGAGGTCTACAATGAGCAGTTCTTC. This encodes CASSVGRGRQEVYNEQFF. The gene calls are TRBV9 and TRBJ2-1; TRBD1 matches at 7 bases. V trimming: 0 bases; J trimming: 3 bases; junction bases outside the gene matches: 12. CDR3 length: 18 amino acids. Germline V gives CDR1 SGDLS, CDR2 YYNGEE. Full variable domain (rest looked up from reference TRBV9 and TRBJ2-1): DSGVTQTPKHLITATGQRVTLRCSPRSGDLSVYWYQQSLDQGLQFLIQYYNGEERAKGNILERFSAQQFPDLHSELNLSSLELGDSALYFCASSVGRGRQEVYNEQFFGPGTRLTVL.

This clone was seen only a few times. This chain connects TRBV10-3 to TRBJ2-1, with D unresolved. Germline CDR1 reads ENHRY; CDR2 reads SYGVKD. V shed 4 bases and J shed 0 bases, with 7 bases lying between them. The CDR3 runs 14 residues. This chain's CDR3 is CAISGVSSYNEQFF. CDR3 coding DNA: TGTGCCATCAGTGGTGTATCCTCCTACAATGAGCAGTTCTTC.

The rearrangement links TRBV24-1 to TRBJ2-3; weak D call: TRBD2 (6 bases). The V gene lost 4 bases and the J gene lost 5 bases, with 9 bases spanning the gap. Germline CDR1 KGHDR, CDR2 SFDVKD. CDR3 length: 13 amino acids. CDR3 in amino acids: CATSDPGVDTQYF. Here the CDR3 DNA reads TGTGCCACCAGTGACCCGGGGGTAGATACGCAGTATTTT.